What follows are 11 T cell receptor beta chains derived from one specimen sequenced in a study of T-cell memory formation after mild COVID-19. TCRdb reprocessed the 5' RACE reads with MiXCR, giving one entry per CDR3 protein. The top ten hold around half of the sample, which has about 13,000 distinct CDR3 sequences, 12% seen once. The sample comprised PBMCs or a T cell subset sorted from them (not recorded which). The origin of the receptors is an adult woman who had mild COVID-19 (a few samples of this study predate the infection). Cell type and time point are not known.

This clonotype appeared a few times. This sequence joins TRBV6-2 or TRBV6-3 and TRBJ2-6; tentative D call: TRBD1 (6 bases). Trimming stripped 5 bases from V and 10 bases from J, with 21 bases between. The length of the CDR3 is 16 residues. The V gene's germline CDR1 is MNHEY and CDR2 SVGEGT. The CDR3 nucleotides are TGTGCCAGCAGTCACCCCCAGGGGAGAAACCTTAACGTCCTGACTTTC. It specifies CASSHPQGRNLNVLTF.

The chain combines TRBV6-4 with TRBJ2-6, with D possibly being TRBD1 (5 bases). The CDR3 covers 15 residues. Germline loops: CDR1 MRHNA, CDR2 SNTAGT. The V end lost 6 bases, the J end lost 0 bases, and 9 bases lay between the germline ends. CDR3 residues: CASSRQYSGANVLTF. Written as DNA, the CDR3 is TGTGCCAGCAGCCGACAGTACTCTGGGGCCAACGTCCTGACTTTC.

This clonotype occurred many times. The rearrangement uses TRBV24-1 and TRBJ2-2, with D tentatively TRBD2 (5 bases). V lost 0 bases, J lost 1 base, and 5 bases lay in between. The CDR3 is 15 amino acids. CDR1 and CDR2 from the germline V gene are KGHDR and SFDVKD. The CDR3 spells CATSDLAGNTGELFF. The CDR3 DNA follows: TGTGCCACCAGTGATTTGGCGGGGAACACCGGGGAGCTGTTTTTT.

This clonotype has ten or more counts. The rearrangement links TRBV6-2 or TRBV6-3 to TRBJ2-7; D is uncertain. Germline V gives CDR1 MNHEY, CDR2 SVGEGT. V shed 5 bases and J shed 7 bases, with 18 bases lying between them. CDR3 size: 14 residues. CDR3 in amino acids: CASSPAEGLREQYF. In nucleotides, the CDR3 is TGTGCCAGCAGTCCCGCTGAAGGGTTGAGGGAGCAGTACTTC.

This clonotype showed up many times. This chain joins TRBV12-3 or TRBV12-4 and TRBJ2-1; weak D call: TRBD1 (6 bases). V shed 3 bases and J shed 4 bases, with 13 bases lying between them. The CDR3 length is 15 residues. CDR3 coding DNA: TGTGCCAGCAGTTTTCACAGGGTAGTTTACAATGAGCAGTTCTTC. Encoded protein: CASSFHRVVYNEQFF.

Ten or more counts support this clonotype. The CDR3 sequence is CASSLQGHYGYTF. The CDR3 nucleotides are TGTGCCAGCAGTTTACAGGGACACTATGGCTACACCTTC. The chain employs TRBV12-3 or TRBV12-4 and TRBJ1-2, with D tentatively TRBD1 (5 bases). The CDR3 covers 13 residues. V was cut by 2 bases and J by 3 bases, with 7 bases left in between.

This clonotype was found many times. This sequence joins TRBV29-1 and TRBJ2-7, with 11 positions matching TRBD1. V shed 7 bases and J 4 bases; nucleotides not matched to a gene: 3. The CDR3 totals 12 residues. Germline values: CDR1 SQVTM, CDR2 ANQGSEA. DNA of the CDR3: TGCAGCGCAGGACAGGGGGCATACGAGCAGTACTTC. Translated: CSAGQGAYEQYF.

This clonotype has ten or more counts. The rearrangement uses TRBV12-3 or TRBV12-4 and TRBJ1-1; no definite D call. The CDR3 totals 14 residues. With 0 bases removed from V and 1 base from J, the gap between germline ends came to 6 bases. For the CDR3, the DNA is TGTGCCAGCAGTTTAGCTATGCAGAACACTGAAGCTTTCTTT. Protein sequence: CASSLAMQNTEAFF.

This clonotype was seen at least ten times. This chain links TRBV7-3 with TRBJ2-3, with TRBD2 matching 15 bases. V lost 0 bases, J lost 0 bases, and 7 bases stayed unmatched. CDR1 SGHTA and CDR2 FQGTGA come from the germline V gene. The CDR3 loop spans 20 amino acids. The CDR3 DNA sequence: TGTGCCAGCAGCTTAACCCCCCGAGGACTAGCGGGGGGGAGCACAGATACGCAGTATTTT. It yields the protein CASSLTPRGLAGGSTDTQYF. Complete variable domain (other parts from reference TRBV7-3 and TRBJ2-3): GAGVSQTPSNKVTEKGKYVELRCDPISGHTALYWYRQSLGQGPEFLIYFQGTGAADDSGLPNDRFFAVRPEGSVSTLKIQRTERGDSAVYLCASSLTPRGLAGGSTDTQYFGPGTRLTVL.

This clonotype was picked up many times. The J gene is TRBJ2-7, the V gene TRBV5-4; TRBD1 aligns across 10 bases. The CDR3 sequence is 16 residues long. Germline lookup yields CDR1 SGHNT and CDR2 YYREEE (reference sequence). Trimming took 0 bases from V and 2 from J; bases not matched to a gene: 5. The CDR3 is CASSLAIGTGAYEQYF. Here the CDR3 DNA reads TGTGCCAGCAGCTTGGCCATCGGGACAGGGGCCTACGAGCAGTACTTC.

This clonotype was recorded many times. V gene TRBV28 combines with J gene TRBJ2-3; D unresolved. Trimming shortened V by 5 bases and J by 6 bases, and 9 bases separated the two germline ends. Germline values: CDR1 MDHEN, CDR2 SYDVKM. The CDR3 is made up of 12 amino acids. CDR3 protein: CASSPPGDTQYF. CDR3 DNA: TGTGCCAGCAGTCCACCAGGTGATACGCAGTATTTT. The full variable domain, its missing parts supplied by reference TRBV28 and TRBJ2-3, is DVKVTQSSRYLVKRTGEKVFLECVQDMDHENMFWYRQDPGLGLRLIYFSYDVKMKEKGDIPEGYSVSREKKERFSLILESASTNQTSMYLCASSPPGDTQYFGPGTRLTVL.